Sequencing of this TCR beta chain was carried out in a study of blood T cell repertoires in COVID-19 (dated by TCRdb to the early 2020s). Regarding the research as a whole: Samples from collaborators originated in the United States, Italy and Spain and spanned both the acute and convalescent phases of COVID-19. Where HLA class I and class II types were available, the types were taken from metadata supplied by the sample provider, not from assay-based typing. The repertoires were released in a freely available public database intended as a resource for research on the immune response to SARS-CoV-2. A de-identified subject ID, COVID-19 status, age in years and sex were almost always included in the sample metadata. The dataset comprised deeply sampled blood TCRbeta repertoires from subjects exposed to, actively infected with, or recovered from COVID-19. The material from the prospective study consisted of cDNA or gDNA derived from T cells, B-cell-depleted T cells, or PBMCs. Samples were obtained from the ongoing ImmuneRACE study (first 160 participants) and from about 1,300 subjects provided by 6 global collaborators. Results and caveats for the whole study, not just this receptor: The amount of clinical and demographic metadata varied by source and participant and was provided uncurated.

Each collaborating institution followed its own protocols to collect whole blood in K2EDTA tubes. For TCRbeta analysis, collaborator samples were shipped as frozen whole blood, as isolated PBMCs, or as DNA extracted from either sample type. The immunoSEQ Assay, a bias-controlled multiplex PCR, was used to amplify TCRbeta CDR3 regions from genomic DNA. Per the authors' processing: Within the assay, amplification of reference gene primers was used to estimate how many nucleated cells each sample contained. To quantify the absolute abundance of each unique TCRbeta CDR3 rearrangement, sequence reads were collapsed and filtered. Productive Simpson clonality was computed per sample as the square root of Simpson's diversity index over productive rearrangements. TCRdb retrieved this table from immuneACCESS and kept in-frame rearrangements only. Not all clones are present; in checked studies, unresolved V genes account for under half, and no reason is known for the remainder. D and trimming were read from the DNA, whereas the V and J calls and clone size are those reported in that table. The sample table shows just over 150,000 clones, and around 85% are seen once. 3% to 4% of the sample is taken by the ten largest.

This clone was seen a handful of times. What antigen it recognizes has not been identified. One base away there is no much larger clone; base qualities are not given. V is pared back by 5 bases and J by 3 bases, with 11 bases lying between the germline termini. Counted from cysteine to phenylalanine, this CDR3 has 14 amino acids. Of the read, only the CDR3 DNA is kept; its 42 bases are in frame from base 1. CDR1 and CDR2, per the germline V gene, are MDHEN and SYDVKM. In this chain, TRBV28 is recombined with TRBJ1-5; possibly the D gene is TRBD1, per 5 matching bases. Sequences were obtained from peripheral blood. The receptor's source is a human donor with acute or convalescent COVID-19. The donor label of this sample is uncertain. The nucleotide sequence is given as TGTGCCAGCAGTGCTGGGACTTCCAATCAGCCCCAGCATTTT. Protein translation: CASSAGTSNQPQHF.